This T cell receptor (beta chain) was documented in a study of radiation and T cells in renal cell carcinoma (dated by TCRdb to between 2020 and 2021). Regarding the study in general: Samples were obtained from a clinical trial, in which 15 Gy stereotactic body radiation therapy was delivered to primary renal cell carcinomas and nephrectomy was performed 4 weeks later. TCR beta sequencing covered 50 to 55 samples in total, comprising some 26 tumors and about 27 peripheral blood samples. A total of roughly 4 million unique CDR3 nucleotide sequences, encoding 2,500,000 or so unique CDR3 amino acid sequences, were found across all 50 or so samples.

The time point label, read with the paper, signifies: blood 2 weeks post-SBRT. The treatment or condition label, as the study defines it: 15 Gy SBRT to primary tumor, nephrectomy 4 weeks later. Serial peripheral blood from radiation-treated patients was sampled at baseline, 2 weeks and 4 weeks after SBRT to track tumor-enriched clonotypes. All patients had renal cell carcinoma with clear cell pathology. Genomic DNA for TCR sequencing was prepared using the QIAamp DNA Blood Mini Kit (Qiagen). Only samples passing all quality control checks were included in the analyses. A remark on this clone: The specificity of this receptor is unknown. Per-nucleotide qualities are absent, and no much larger clonotype sits a single base away.

The germline V gene specifies SGDLS as CDR1 and YYNGEE as CDR2. V is shortened by 4 bases, J by 0 bases, and the region joining them spans 16 bases. The cysteine opens and the phenylalanine closes a CDR3 of 16 amino acids. Of all the DNA, just the CDR3 is kept, 48 bases in frame from base 1. Following the manufacturer's recommendations, the immunoSEQ kit was used to generate TCR beta libraries from genomic DNA. For library preparation, a first multiplex PCR was performed with proprietary primers, followed by a second PCR in which unique barcodes were added, and bead cleanups were performed after each round. A kit-provided positive control reaction and a negative control reaction were included in every sample batch. The final libraries were assessed on an Agilent 4200 TapeStation D1000 ScreenTape, pooled by volume, and quantified by qPCR. Sequencing was performed on an Illumina NextSeq500 with a MidOutput 150-cycle cartridge, and 156 Read1 and 15 Index1 cycles were run with kit custom primers. The pooled library was loaded at around 0.98 pM, with a roughly 22% PhiX control spiked in. For the original study's pipeline: Vendor-processed data were analyzed in R, with a clonotype defined as all T cells sharing the same CDR3 nucleotide sequence. In the clone abundance analyses, frequencies in each sample were normalized to that sample's 10,000 most abundant clones. Public T cell clones, averaging fewer than five per sample, were removed before analysis. Tumor-enriched and baseline blood-enriched clonotypes were defined by at least a 32-fold difference in abundance between compartments. A beta-binomial differential abundance model was used to identify clonotypes that expanded or contracted between blood time points. Tumor-blood repertoire similarity was measured with the Baroni-Urbani and Buser coefficient, and group comparisons used two-tailed Wilcoxon tests in R. TCRdb provides this immuneACCESS table in a form limited to in-frame rearrangements. Some clones are lacking; in checked studies, under half of them reflect an unresolved V gene, and why the rest are absent is not known. D and trimming were read from the DNA, whereas the V and J calls and clone size are those reported in that table. This sample gives about 150,000 clones in total; around 90% of them show up just once. The ten biggest clones cover under 15% of the sample.

The investigation overall reported the following: Blood repertoire dynamics were not followed beyond 4 weeks after treatment. Top tumor clonotypes rose in blood from baseline to 2 weeks post-radiation, then contracted by 4 weeks, suggesting transient expansion of tumor-resident clones. Because no pretreatment tumor biopsies were available, whether clonotypes were present in the tumor at baseline could not be determined. Effects of radiation dose or scheduling on the TCR repertoire could not be addressed with the single-armed trial design.

The specimen was blood, collected from a patient whose treatment included radiotherapy and nephrectomy. The sequence is built from TRBV9 and TRBJ1-1; TRBD1 could be the D gene, as 6 bases match. The clonotype comes from a woman between 45 and 65 years old with renal cell carcinoma. The CDR3 region: CASSPQDRIMNTEAFF. Here is the DNA: TGTGCCAGCAGCCCACAGGACAGAATTATGAACACTGAAGCTTTCTTT.